The entry below describes one T cell receptor (beta chain). Its antigen is not identified. These data belong to a study of cytomegalovirus exposure and HLA in healthy donors. As for the study in general: T cells numbering around 180 million yielded 100 million to 120 million unique TCR beta sequences in an earlier analysis.

The V gene end was trimmed by 5 bases and the J gene end by 0 bases; junction bases not matched to a gene: 10. The CDR3 extends over 17 amino acids. Germline CDR1 and CDR2: PRHDT and FYEKMQ (reference sequence). Whole-study findings and limits: Among TCR beta chains of equal frequency, HLA-associated ones were more clonally expanded in a later analysis.

Healthy bone marrow donors made up the donors. PCR used 60 Vbeta primers and 13 Jbeta primers. The assay was immunoSEQ multiplex PCR, and TCRdb's table has in-frame clones only and misses some. Seen here are about 180,000 clones, 77% observed once, and the top ten hold 1.4% to 1.5%. This receptor was identified in a man younger than 30 in good health and CMV-seronegative. The specimen sequenced was PBMCs. The chain is built from TRBV13 and TRBJ2-3; 8 bases agree with TRBD2. CDR3 in amino acids: CASSLSWTSRSTDTQYF. The CDR3 region has the DNA TGTGCCAGCAGCCTCTCTTGGACTAGCAGAAGCACAGATACGCAGTATTTT. Using reference TRBV13 and TRBJ2-3 for the parts outside the CDR3, the full variable domain is AAGVIQSPRHLIKEKRETATLKCYPIPRHDTVYWYQQGPGQDPQFLISFYEKMQSDKGSIPDRFSAQQFSDYHSELNMSSLELGDSALYFCASSLSWTSRSTDTQYFGPGTRLTVL.